One and the same sample provided the 5 T cell receptor beta chains below, sequenced in a study of Tregs in tolerant kidney transplant recipients. Sequenced by immunoSEQ multiplex PCR; TCRdb stores in-frame clones only, minus some. Counted here are over 60,000 clones, 98% occurring once; the ten biggest clones make up around 0.5%. The specimen comprised CD4+ T cells from blood, sampled before the transplant. The receptors stem from a human donor who received a combined kidney and bone marrow transplant.

The chain couples TRBV11-2 to TRBJ1-2; 8 bases align to TRBD1. V lost 6 bases and J lost 8; bases outside the gene matches: 8. The germline V gene encodes CDR1 SGHAT and CDR2 FQNNGV. The CDR3 loop spans 13 amino acids. CDR3 amino acids: CASSSDRAGGYTF. The CDR3 nucleotides read TGTGCCAGCAGTTCGGACAGGGCAGGCGGCTACACCTTC.

V gene TRBV25-1 combines with J gene TRBJ1-2; D call uncertain. V was shortened by 2 bases and J by 4 bases, with 8 bases between the two germline ends. Germline CDR1 and CDR2: MGHDK and SYGVNS. The length of the CDR3 is 13 residues. The CDR3 DNA sequence: TGTGCCAGCAGTGAAGGAGTAGGCTATGGCTACACCTTC. It yields the protein CASSEGVGYGYTF.

The V call is TRBV13, the J call TRBJ1-5, with D possibly TRBD1 on 5 matching bases. V shed 5 bases and J shed 1 base, with 9 bases lying between them. The CDR3 has 14 residues. From germline, CDR1 is PRHDT and CDR2 FYEKMQ (reference sequence). This chain's CDR3 is CASSGRASNQPQHF. The CDR3 DNA sequence: TGTGCCAGCAGCGGCAGGGCGAGCAATCAGCCCCAGCATTTT.

The chain couples TRBV29-1 to TRBJ1-1, with 8 bases matching TRBD1. The CDR3 consists of 13 residues. V lost 6 bases to trimming and J lost 3 bases; unmatched junction nucleotides: 6. Germline V gene sequence: CDR1 SQVTM, CDR2 ANQGSEA. CDR3 region: CSVKTGGDTEAFF. Written as DNA, the CDR3 is TGCAGCGTAAAAACAGGGGGAGACACTGAAGCTTTCTTT.

This sequence joins TRBV30 and TRBJ1-1, with D possibly being TRBD1 (6 bases). Germline loops: CDR1 GTSNPN, CDR2 SVGIG (reference sequence). CDR3 length: 17 amino acids. Trimming left V 7 bases short and J 0 bases short, with 24 bases between. CDR3 region: CASRGAPKGVVNTEAFF. In nucleotides, the CDR3 is TGTGCCTCCCGAGGGGCTCCCAAGGGGGTGGTGAACACTGAAGCTTTCTTT.